Below, 30 T cell receptor beta chains from the same sample are listed, as sequenced in a study of shared clonotypes between healthy human individuals. Assay: immunoSEQ multiplex PCR; the TCRdb copy retains only in-frame clones and omits some. The sample lists about 2.4 million clones, approximately 92% occurring once. Sequenced: naive CD4+ T cells sorted from blood. Subset here: CD45RA+ positively selected. The receptors come from a man between 18 and 35 years old in good health.

The table lists this clone with a few counts. Other DNA sequences in this sample translate to the same CDR3. V gene TRBV5-1 combines with J gene TRBJ2-5; D uncertain. Trimming shortened V by 3 bases and J by 0 bases, and 3 bases separated the two germline ends. The CDR3 contains 12 residues. CDR1 and CDR2 (germline): SGHRS, YFSETQ. The CDR3 loop reads CASSSNQETQYF. In nucleotides, the CDR3 is TGCGCCAGCAGCTCAAACCAAGAGACCCAGTACTTC. The whole variable domain, filled in from reference TRBV5-1 and TRBJ2-5, reads KAGVTQTPRYLIKTRGQQVTLSCSPISGHRSVSWYQQTPGQGLQFLFEYFSETQRNKGNFPGRFSGRQFSNSRSEMNVSTLELGDSALYLCASSSNQETQYFGPGTRLLVL.

In this sample, this clone turned up once. The CDR3 coding sequence is TGTGCCAGCAGCGTAGTGTACAATGAGCAGTTCTTC. This codes for CASSVVYNEQFF. The chain couples TRBV2 to TRBJ2-1; D not resolved. V was trimmed by 6 bases and J by 4 bases, leaving 7 bases between them. CDR1 is SNHLY, CDR2 FYNNEI, per germline. This CDR3 is built from 12 residues.

About this clone: Other nucleotide sequences from this sample produce the same CDR3. The chain recombines TRBV2 with TRBJ2-7, with D unclear. There are 12 residues in the CDR3. The V end was cut by 5 bases, the J end by 2 bases, with 7 bases between. Germline V gene sequence: CDR1 SNHLY, CDR2 FYNNEI. The CDR3 bases are TGTGCCAGCAGTACGACGACCTACGAGCAGTACTTC. It is translated as CASSTTTYEQYF.

This rearrangement joins TRBV19 to TRBJ1-5; TRBD1 matches at 9 bases. The V segment lost 3 bases and the J segment 7 bases; nucleotides outside the gene matches: 10. CDR1 and CDR2 (germline): LNHDA, SQIVND (reference sequence). The CDR3 has 16 amino acids. The CDR3 region is CASSMEGTGTHQPQHF. Written as DNA, the CDR3 is TGTGCCAGTAGTATGGAGGGGACAGGGACTCACCAGCCCCAGCATTTT.

The J gene is TRBJ2-6, the V gene TRBV7-2; no reliable D call. The germline V gene encodes CDR1 SGHTA and CDR2 FQGNSA. This CDR3 region has 15 residues. V gave up 2 bases and J gave up 1 base, with 6 bases separating them. CDR3 sequence (DNA): TGTGCCAGCAGCTTACTGTTTTCTGGGGCCAACGTCCTGACTTTC. It is translated as CASSLLFSGANVLTF. Full variable domain (remainder filled in from reference TRBV7-2 and TRBJ2-6): GAGVSQSPSNKVTEKGKDVELRCDPISGHTALYWYRQSLGQGLEFLIYFQGNSAPDKSGLPSDRFSAERTGGSVSTLTIQRTQQEDSAVYLCASSLLFSGANVLTFGAGSRLTVL.

The chain couples TRBV6-5 to TRBJ1-1; 10 bases agree with TRBD1. Germline V gives CDR1 MNHEY, CDR2 SVGAGI. After removal of 6 bases from V and 5 bases from J, the junction contained 6 bases not matched to a gene. This CDR3 has 14 residues. The CDR3 sequence is CASSIDRGQTEAFF. The CDR3 DNA sequence: TGTGCCAGCAGCATCGACAGGGGGCAAACTGAAGCTTTCTTT.

V usage is TRBV6-5 and J usage is TRBJ2-2; TRBD1 matches 8 bases. Trimming took 2 bases from V and 8 from J; bases not matched to a gene: 4. CDR3 length: 14 residues. Germline CDR1 reads MNHEY; CDR2 reads SVGAGI. The CDR3 protein is CASSYRTGFGELFF. DNA of the CDR3: TGTGCCAGCAGTTACCGGACAGGGTTTGGGGAGCTGTTTTTT.

V is TRBV11-3 and J is TRBJ2-5; the match to TRBD2 covers 10 bases. Trimming cost V 1 base and J 5 bases; bases outside gene matches: 7. Germline loops: CDR1 SGHNT, CDR2 YENEEA. CDR3 length: 16 residues. The CDR3 sequence is CASSLGAGGPQETQYF. CDR3 sequence (DNA): TGTGCCAGCAGCTTAGGAGCGGGGGGGCCGCAGGAGACCCAGTACTTC.

The table lists this clone with a count of one. The chain recombines TRBV29-1 with TRBJ2-7; D is undetermined. Trimming took off 4 bases at V and 5 bases at J, with 9 bases between the two ends. CDR1 and CDR2 from the germline V gene are SQVTM and ANQGSEA. The length of the CDR3 is 11 residues. The CDR3 sequence is CSVGFLNEQYF. CDR3 sequence (DNA): TGCAGCGTTGGGTTCTTGAACGAGCAGTACTTC.

The gene calls are TRBV5-4 and TRBJ1-1, with D perhaps TRBD1 (5 bases). V lost 0 bases and J 0 bases, leaving 9 bases between the germline ends. CDR1 is SGHNT and CDR2 is YYREEE in the germline V gene (reference sequence). This CDR3 is built from 15 residues. CDR3 amino acids: CASSLDRLMNTEAFF. The CDR3, as DNA: TGTGCCAGCAGCTTGGACAGGTTAATGAACACTGAAGCTTTCTTT.

This clone was recorded once. The V call is TRBV5-4, the J call TRBJ2-3; D is unclear. Germline V gene data show CDR1 as SGHNT and CDR2 as YYREEE (reference sequence). V was cut by 0 bases and J by 0 bases, with 11 bases left in between. The CDR3 runs 16 residues. The CDR3 loop is CASSLGRFTSTDTQYF. The CDR3 DNA reads TGTGCCAGCAGCTTGGGCAGATTTACTAGCACAGATACGCAGTATTTT.

Worth noting for this clone: This same CDR3 is encoded by further DNA sequences in the sample. The V gene is TRBV28, the J gene TRBJ1-2; D is unresolved. The CDR3 extends over 11 amino acids. CDR1 MDHEN and CDR2 SYDVKM come from the germline V gene. The V end was cut by 6 bases, the J end by 4 bases, with 6 bases between. CDR3: CASRGGYGYTF. The CDR3 DNA reads TGTGCCAGCAGGGGCGGCTATGGCTACACCTTC.

The chain links TRBV6-5 to TRBJ2-2; TRBD1 agrees at 9 bases. In germline, CDR1 is MNHEY, CDR2 SVGAGI. CDR3 length: 16 residues. Trimming removed 0 bases from V and 5 bases from J; junction bases left unmatched: 4. The CDR3 reads CASSYSPGTGTGELFF. The CDR3, as DNA: TGTGCCAGCAGTTACTCCCCCGGGACAGGGACCGGGGAGCTGTTTTTT.

This chain connects TRBV6-1 to TRBJ1-5; D unresolved. The CDR3 totals 12 residues. V lost 4 bases to trimming and J lost 11 bases, with 12 bases between them. Germline CDR1 reads MNHNS; CDR2 reads SASEGT. The CDR3 sequence: CASSGFFGSQHF. The CDR3 DNA reads as TGTGCCAGCAGTGGGTTCTTTGGGTCCCAGCATTTT.

The chain joins TRBV6-1 to TRBJ1-5; 10 bases align to TRBD1. V dropped 6 bases and J dropped 3; count of bases not matched to a gene: 5. The germline CDR1 and CDR2 sequences are MNHNS and SASEGT. The CDR3 runs to 15 residues. The CDR3 region has the DNA TGTGCCAGCAGGGTGGGACAGGGGTACAATCAGCCCCAGCATTTT. Translated: CASRVGQGYNQPQHF.

The chain links TRBV6-6 to TRBJ2-7; 10 nucleotides line up with TRBD2. V gave up 4 bases and J gave up 3 bases; unmatched junction bases: 9. In germline, CDR1 is MNHNY, CDR2 SVGAGI (reference sequence). This CDR3 spans 16 amino acids. CDR3 in amino acids: CASSSTSSGSIYEQYF. The DNA of the CDR3 is TGTGCCAGCAGTTCGACCTCTAGCGGGAGTATCTACGAGCAGTACTTC.

This clone has only one observation. The chain has TRBV2 and TRBJ2-1, with 7 bases aligning to TRBD2. V lost 7 bases, J lost 7 bases, and 7 bases stayed unmatched. Germline CDR1 and CDR2: SNHLY and FYNNEI. CDR3 size: 13 residues. The CDR3 DNA sequence: TGTGCCAGCATGGCGGGAGAAGTGAATGAGCAGTTCTTC. Its protein product is CASMAGEVNEQFF.

The chain has TRBV7-9 and TRBJ2-5; 7 nucleotides agree with TRBD1. The CDR3 has 15 amino acids. Germline assignment: CDR1 SEHNR and CDR2 FQNEAQ (reference sequence). The trim removed 0 bases at V and 1 base at J, leaving 2 bases unmatched. The CDR3 DNA follows: TGTGCCAGCAGCTTAGCAGGGGGCGTCCAAGAGACCCAGTACTTC. This translates into CASSLAGGVQETQYF.

As regards this clone: Other DNA sequences within the sample encode an identical CDR3. The chain combines TRBV5-1 with TRBJ2-5, with 11 bases lining up with TRBD2. CDR1 is SGHRS and CDR2 is YFSETQ in the germline V gene. V was clipped by 0 bases and J by 1 base; unmatched bases: 2. The CDR3 covers 16 residues. The CDR3 DNA follows: TGCGCCAGCAGCTTGGTGCTAGCGGGGGGCCAAGAGACCCAGTACTTC. Translation: CASSLVLAGGQETQYF.

This clone was seen just once. The rearrangement links TRBV6-5 to TRBJ2-7; the match to TRBD1 covers 9 bases. J was trimmed by 7 bases and V by 6 bases; bases with no gene match: 10. CDR1 and CDR2 from the germline V gene are MNHEY and SVGAGI. This CDR3 is 14 amino acids long. The CDR3 loop is CASSITGQGIEQYF. The CDR3, as DNA: TGTGCCAGCAGCATAACGGGACAGGGCATAGAGCAGTACTTC.

The chain employs TRBV5-1 and TRBJ2-1; possibly TRBD1 or TRBD2 for D (5 bases each). V lost 1 base and J lost 7, with 15 bases in between. The CDR3 runs to 15 residues. CDR1 and CDR2 from the germline V gene are SGHRS and YFSETQ. CDR3 DNA: TGCGCCAGCAGCTTGTTAGGGACGGCTTCAAATGAGCAGTTCTTC. Encoded protein: CASSLLGTASNEQFF. Looking up the rest from reference TRBV5-1 and TRBJ2-1 gives the full variable domain: KAGVTQTPRYLIKTRGQQVTLSCSPISGHRSVSWYQQTPGQGLQFLFEYFSETQRNKGNFPGRFSGRQFSNSRSEMNVSTLELGDSALYLCASSLLGTASNEQFFGPGTRLTVL.

V is TRBV5-8 and J is TRBJ2-2; 8 nucleotides agree with TRBD2. V trimming: 3 bases; J trimming: 5 bases; junction bases outside the gene matches: 6. Germline V lookup: CDR1 SGHTS, CDR2 YDEGEE. This CDR3 region has 15 residues. The CDR3 DNA reads as TGTGCCAGCAGCTCCGGGACTAGTGTTACCGGGGAGCTGTTTTTT. Translating it yields CASSSGTSVTGELFF.

Only one count was recorded for this clone. The gene calls are TRBV2 and TRBJ1-5; tentative D call: TRBD1 (5 bases). This CDR3 has 15 amino acids. Trimming pared 6 bases from V and 1 base from J, leaving 13 bases between. From germline, CDR1 is SNHLY and CDR2 FYNNEI. The CDR3 DNA reads TGTGCCAGCAGCGAAACGGGACTCAGCAATCAGCCCCAGCATTTT. Amino acids: CASSETGLSNQPQHF. Using reference TRBV2 and TRBJ1-5 for the parts outside the CDR3, the full variable domain is EPEVTQTPSHQVTQMGQEVILRCVPISNHLYFYWYRQILGQKVEFLVSFYNNEISEKSEIFDDQFSVERPDGSNFTLKIRSTKLEDSAMYFCASSETGLSNQPQHFGDGTRLSIL.

The V gene is TRBV6-6, the J gene TRBJ1-1; D not certain. V gave up 6 bases and J gave up 0 bases, with 11 bases separating them. Germline CDR1 MNHNY, CDR2 SVGAGI (reference sequence). CDR3 size: 14 residues. CDR3 residues: CASRQVNMNTEAFF. CDR3 bases: TGTGCCAGCAGACAAGTGAACATGAACACTGAAGCTTTCTTT.

The rearrangement joins TRBV5-1 to TRBJ1-2; D is possibly TRBD1 (6 bases). The V gene lost 0 bases and the J gene lost 4 bases, with 19 bases spanning the gap. Germline V gives CDR1 SGHRS, CDR2 YFSETQ. The length of the CDR3 is 17 residues. CDR3 in amino acids: CASSLGRLVQGPYGYTF. The CDR3 DNA reads as TGCGCCAGCAGCTTGGGACGCCTAGTACAGGGACCCTATGGCTACACCTTC. The full variable domain, completed using reference TRBV5-1 and TRBJ1-2, is KAGVTQTPRYLIKTRGQQVTLSCSPISGHRSVSWYQQTPGQGLQFLFEYFSETQRNKGNFPGRFSGRQFSNSRSEMNVSTLELGDSALYLCASSLGRLVQGPYGYTFGSGTRLTVV.

This chain connects TRBV28 to TRBJ1-2; 7 nucleotides agree with TRBD1. CDR1 is MDHEN and CDR2 is SYDVKM in the germline V gene. The length of the CDR3 is 14 residues. J gave up 2 bases and V 5 bases, and 5 bases lay outside the gene matches. DNA of the CDR3: TGTGCCAGCAGTCACCCACAGGGGAACTATGGCTACACCTTC. Its protein is CASSHPQGNYGYTF.

This sequence joins TRBV6-5 and TRBJ1-1, with D hard to call. This CDR3 region has 11 residues. Trimming took off 5 bases at V and 7 bases at J, with 8 bases between the two ends. Per germline, CDR1 MNHEY and CDR2 SVGAGI. CDR3 sequence reads: CASSEDSEAFF. The CDR3 DNA is TGTGCCAGCAGTGAGGATAGTGAAGCTTTCTTT.

V is TRBV5-1 and J is TRBJ2-3; 15 positions match TRBD2. V was pared by 4 bases and J by 0 bases, with 6 bases of the junction left unmatched. This CDR3 is built from 18 residues. Germline-derived CDR1 and CDR2 are SGHRS and YFSETQ. In DNA, the CDR3 is TGCGCCAGCAGCAAGGGACTAGCGGGAGGCAAAAGCACAGATACGCAGTATTTT. Translating gives CASSKGLAGGKSTDTQYF.

The rearrangement uses TRBV19 and TRBJ2-7; a weak D match, TRBD1 (6 bases). CDR1 LNHDA and CDR2 SQIVND come from the germline V gene (reference sequence). Trimming stripped 5 bases from V and 2 bases from J, with 16 bases between. The CDR3 sequence is 15 residues long. Written as DNA, the CDR3 is TGTGCCAGTAGTCCACCATTCACAGGGCCCTACGAGCAGTACTTC. Amino acid sequence: CASSPPFTGPYEQYF.

This chain uses TRBV6-6 with TRBJ2-3; TRBD2 matches at 7 bases. V lost 4 bases, J lost 1 base, and 8 bases stayed unmatched. The CDR3 sequence is 16 residues long. Germline loops: CDR1 MNHNY, CDR2 SVGAGI (reference sequence). The CDR3 is CASSSIRGRGTDTQYF. The CDR3 DNA reads TGTGCCAGCAGTTCTATTCGGGGGAGGGGCACAGATACGCAGTATTTT.